These 32 T cell receptor beta chains originate from one sample sequenced in a study of T cell repertoires in cytomegalovirus infection. Via MiXCR, TCRdb re-called the reads, giving one row per CDR3 protein. This repertoire shows some 300,000 distinct CDR3 sequences, roughly a tenth found once; its top ten account for approximately 2.4%. The sequenced sample consisted of PBMCs. The receptors were sampled from a human donor in good health (CMV status not recorded). Some clones in this sample may be carry-over from other donors' samples.

This clonotype was found many times. This chain connects TRBV20-1 to TRBJ2-3, with 9 nucleotides matching TRBD2. The CDR3 has 14 amino acids. V was clipped by 2 bases and J by 2 bases; unmatched bases: 2. Germline V gene lookup returns CDR1 DFQATT and CDR2 SNEGSKA (reference sequence). CDR3 in DNA: TGCAGTGCTAGACTAGCGGGGTTCACAGATACGCAGTATTTT. Translating it yields CSARLAGFTDTQYF.

The chain links TRBV5-1 to TRBJ2-7, with D unresolved. The ends were cut back, 5 bases at V and 7 bases at J, with 16 bases in the middle. The germline V gene encodes CDR1 SGHRS and CDR2 YFSETQ. The CDR3 has 13 amino acids. The DNA for the CDR3 is TGCGCCAGCAGTTTCGGACCAACCGGGGAGCAGTACGTC. This translates into CASSFGPTGEQYV.

This clonotype was seen many times. The V call is TRBV6-2 or TRBV6-3, the J call TRBJ2-5; no definite D call. There are 11 residues in the CDR3. Trimming shortened V by 7 bases and J by 5 bases, and 8 bases separated the two germline ends. The germline CDR1 and CDR2 sequences are MNHEY and SVGEGT. The CDR3 nucleotides read TGTGCCAGCATCTTTGGGGAGACCCAGTACTTC. Its protein product is CASIFGETQYF.

This clonotype appeared many times. The chain links TRBV7-2 to TRBJ1-2; 7 nucleotides match TRBD1. The CDR3 consists of 12 residues. With V trimmed by 5 bases and J by 8 bases, 5 bases remained unmatched. Germline V gene data show CDR1 as SGHTA and CDR2 as FQGNSA. This chain's CDR3 is CASSPTGNGYTF. The CDR3 DNA is TGTGCCAGCAGCCCGACAGGGAACGGCTACACCTTC. The whole variable domain, remainder taken from reference TRBV7-2 and TRBJ1-2, is GAGVSQSPSNKVTEKGKDVELRCDPISGHTALYWYRQSLGQGLEFLIYFQGNSAPDKSGLPSDRFSAERTGGSVSTLTIQRTQQEDSAVYLCASSPTGNGYTFGSGTRLTVV.

This clonotype showed up many times. Written as DNA, the CDR3 is TGTGCCAGCAGAGGGACAGGGGGTTACAATGAGCAGTTCTTC. It specifies CASRGTGGYNEQFF. The chain has TRBV6-1 and TRBJ2-1, with 11 bases lining up with TRBD1. Unmatched junction bases numbered 2, after V lost 6 bases and J lost 4 bases. The CDR3 consists of 14 residues. Germline CDR1 is MNHNS and CDR2 is SASEGT.

This clonotype is judged medium-sized. CDR3 coding DNA: TGTGCCAGCAGCTTGGGGACAGGGGTCGGGGAGCAGTACTTC. As protein: CASSLGTGVGEQYF. The chain links TRBV7-9 to TRBJ2-7; TRBD1 matches at 10 bases. Germline values: CDR1 SEHNR, CDR2 FQNEAQ (reference sequence). CDR3 length equals 14 residues. The V segment lost 3 bases and the J segment 7 bases; nucleotides outside the gene matches: 6.

This clonotype was seen repeatedly, ten times or more. The V gene is TRBV28, the J gene TRBJ2-3; 11 bases agree with TRBD2. J was trimmed by 6 bases and V by 5 bases; bases with no gene match: 10. The CDR3 covers 16 residues. Germline values: CDR1 MDHEN, CDR2 SYDVKM. CDR3 DNA sequence: TGTGCCAGCAGTAGAACTAGCGGGGGCCTTCGGGATACGCAGTATTTT. It specifies CASSRTSGGLRDTQYF.

This clonotype has only a few counts. The chain combines TRBV4-3 with TRBJ2-1; 8 bases agree with TRBD2. Germline CDR1 LGHNA, CDR2 YSLEER. Trimming removed 1 base from V and 2 bases from J; junction bases left unmatched: 7. The CDR3 has 17 amino acids. CDR3 in DNA: TGCGCCAGCAGCCAAGTTGGGGAGCGGGGGCCCTACAATGAGCAGTTCTTC. This sequence encodes CASSQVGERGPYNEQFF.

The genes are TRBV13 and TRBJ2-1; TRBD2 is a possible D gene (5 bases). V lost 5 bases, J lost 5 bases, and 16 bases lay in between. Germline V lookup: CDR1 PRHDT, CDR2 FYEKMQ (reference sequence). The CDR3 length is 15 residues. The CDR3 DNA follows: TGTGCCAGCAGCCCTCGACTAAGCCTGAACAATGAGCAGTTCTTC. This gives the protein CASSPRLSLNNEQFF.

The V gene is TRBV4-3, the J gene TRBJ2-5, with D maybe TRBD2 (6 bases). This CDR3 spans 16 amino acids. CDR1 is LGHNA and CDR2 is YSLEER in the germline V gene. V gave up 1 base and J gave up 1 base, with 13 bases separating them. The CDR3, as DNA: TGCGCCAGCAGCCAAGGATTCCGGGGGTCCCAAGAGACCCAGTACTTC. The encoded protein is CASSQGFRGSQETQYF.

This clonotype was detected many times. The gene calls are TRBV18 and TRBJ2-3, with D unresolved. Trimming left V 3 bases short and J 2 bases short, with 6 bases between. Germline V gene sequence: CDR1 KGHSH, CDR2 LQKENI. The CDR3 extends over 13 amino acids. CDR3 coding DNA: TGTGCCAGCTCACCTCCGAACACAGATACGCAGTATTTT. Translation: CASSPPNTDTQYF.

The rearrangement links TRBV2 to TRBJ2-5, with a tentative D call TRBD2 (6 bases). The germline CDR1 and CDR2 sequences are SNHLY and FYNNEI. The CDR3 is 14 amino acids. V was cut by 6 bases and J by 4 bases, with 15 bases left in between. The CDR3 loop is CASSAGILGETQYF. The CDR3 DNA sequence: TGTGCCAGCAGCGCGGGGATCCTCGGAGAGACCCAGTACTTC.

This clonotype has a count of ten or more. The V call is TRBV28, the J call TRBJ2-7, with D uncertain. Germline CDR1 MDHEN, CDR2 SYDVKM. Trimming removed 7 bases from V and 2 bases from J, with 12 bases in between. The CDR3 extends over 13 amino acids. The CDR3 loop is CASTGDPPYEQYV. The CDR3 DNA reads as TGTGCCAGCACCGGCGACCCACCCTACGAGCAGTACGTC.

At least ten counts were recorded for this clonotype. The genes are TRBV20-1 and TRBJ1-4; D is uncertain. Trimming stripped 6 bases from V and 5 bases from J, with 7 bases between. CDR3 length: 11 residues. Germline CDR1 is DFQATT and CDR2 is SNEGSKA (reference sequence). The DNA of the CDR3 is TGCAGTGCACCGTGGAATGAAAAACTGTTTTTT. Translation: CSAPWNEKLFF.

Regarding this clonotype: This sequence may be a read error, since a much larger clone differs from it by one base. This CDR3 fails to terminate in the conserved phenylalanine or tryptophan, so it likely reflects a read error. This chain uses TRBV9 with TRBJ2-1; 8 bases agree with TRBD1. The V gene's germline CDR1 is SGDLS and CDR2 YYNGEE. V lost 3 bases and J lost 9; bases outside the gene matches: 11. The CDR3 covers 15 residues. The CDR3 protein is CASSAGTGSGGEQFL. For the CDR3, the DNA is TGTGCCAGCAGCGCCGGGACAGGATCTGGGGGTGAGCAGTTCCTC.

This clonotype was recorded a few times. The V and J genes are TRBV2 and TRBJ2-5, with D possibly being TRBD1 (7 bases). There are 14 residues in the CDR3. Germline V gene sequence: CDR1 SNHLY, CDR2 FYNNEI. The V end lost 6 bases, the J end lost 2 bases, and 13 bases lay between the germline ends. The CDR3 protein is CASSVRGQQETQYF. CDR3 nucleotides: TGTGCCAGCAGCGTGCGGGGACAGCAAGAGACCCAGTACTTC.

At least ten counts were recorded for this clonotype. Here the CDR3 reads CASSQEPRWETQYF. The CDR3 nucleotides read TGTGCCAGCAGCCAAGAACCCCGGTGGGAGACCCAGTACTTC. V gene TRBV3-1 combines with J gene TRBJ2-5, with D hard to call. The CDR3 is made up of 14 amino acids. V was cut by 0 bases and J by 5 bases, with 10 bases left in between. Germline V gives CDR1 LGHDT, CDR2 YNNKEL (reference sequence).

This clonotype was counted ten times or more. This sequence joins TRBV7-2 and TRBJ1-5, with D tentatively TRBD1 (5 bases). CDR3 length equals 14 residues. Between the trimmed V and J ends, which lost 5 bases and 2 bases, there was a span of 10 bases. Germline V gives CDR1 SGHTA, CDR2 FQGNSA. The CDR3 region is CASSRDGGNQPQHF. The DNA for the CDR3 is TGTGCCAGCAGCCGGGACGGCGGCAATCAGCCCCAGCATTTT.

This clonotype was recorded many times. The rearrangement uses TRBV28 and TRBJ2-7; D is unclear. The V gene lost 6 bases and the J gene lost 2 bases, with 11 bases spanning the gap. From germline, CDR1 is MDHEN and CDR2 SYDVKM. The CDR3 is made up of 13 amino acids. The CDR3 bases are TGTGCCAGCAGGGCAACACCAACCTACGAGCAGTACTTC. Its protein product is CASRATPTYEQYF. Drawing the rest from reference TRBV28 and TRBJ2-7, the complete variable domain is DVKVTQSSRYLVKRTGEKVFLECVQDMDHENMFWYRQDPGLGLRLIYFSYDVKMKEKGDIPEGYSVSREKKERFSLILESASTNQTSMYLCASRATPTYEQYFGPGTRLTVT.

In this sample, this clonotype turned up many times. J is TRBJ1-5 and V is TRBV20-1; no reliable D call. Germline V gene lookup returns CDR1 DFQATT and CDR2 SNEGSKA (reference sequence). The CDR3 covers 14 residues. V was shortened by 8 bases and J by 1 base, with 15 bases between the two germline ends. CDR3 bases: TGCAGTACTCAGATAGGGTTGAGCAATCAGCCCCAGCATTTT. It encodes CSTQIGLSNQPQHF.

This clonotype showed up many times. This chain joins TRBV7-8 and TRBJ1-2, with D unclear. Germline V gene sequence: CDR1 SGHVS, CDR2 FQNEAQ. Trimming left V 1 base short and J 0 bases short, with 12 bases between. This CDR3 is built from 16 residues. CDR3 protein: CASSLDSYPTNYGYTF. CDR3 in DNA: TGTGCCAGCAGCTTAGACAGCTACCCTACTAACTATGGCTACACCTTC.

This clonotype was recorded many times. The chain uses TRBV5-5 and TRBJ2-2, with 8 bases matching TRBD1. Losses at the gene ends were 6 bases for V and 7 bases for J; bases not matched to a gene: 8. The germline CDR1 and CDR2 sequences are SGHKS and YYEKEE (reference sequence). There are 14 residues in the CDR3. CDR3 amino acids: CASTPDREVGELFF. DNA of the CDR3: TGTGCCAGCACCCCGGACAGGGAGGTCGGGGAGCTGTTTTTT.

This clonotype was counted many times. The rearrangement uses TRBV7-2 and TRBJ1-1, with 7 nucleotides matching TRBD1. V lost 5 bases to trimming and J lost 8 bases; unmatched junction nucleotides: 2. CDR3 length: 11 amino acids. Germline assignment: CDR1 SGHTA and CDR2 FQGNSA. DNA for the CDR3: TGTGCCAGCAGCCCGGACAGGGAAGCTTTCTTT. Translating gives CASSPDREAFF.

There are a few counts of this clonotype. The chain's CDR3 is CASSLIVWNTGELFF. DNA of the CDR3: TGTGCCAGCAGCCTCATCGTCTGGAACACCGGGGAGCTGTTTTTT. The rearrangement links TRBV12-3 or TRBV12-4 to TRBJ2-2, with D unclear. V was cut by 6 bases and J by 1 base, with 12 bases left in between. The CDR3 spans 15 residues.

The sample holds many counts of this clonotype. V usage is TRBV4-1 and J usage is TRBJ2-2; 11 bases align to TRBD1. Germline CDR1 MGHRA, CDR2 YSYEKL. The CDR3 loop spans 18 amino acids. After removal of 1 base from V and 6 bases from J, the junction contained 10 bases not matched to a gene. The CDR3 DNA reads as TGCGCCAGCAGCCAAGCTTTGGGACAGGGGGTCGAGGCCGGGGAGCTGTTTTTT. It yields the protein CASSQALGQGVEAGELFF.

This clonotype was picked up many times. The gene calls are TRBV19 and TRBJ2-2; TRBD2 matches at 13 bases. The CDR3 contains 16 residues. The trim removed 3 bases at V and 7 bases at J, leaving 5 bases unmatched. Germline CDR1 LNHDA, CDR2 SQIVND (reference sequence). The CDR3 nucleotides read TGTGCCAGTAGTATCGGGACTAGCGGGGTGTACGGGGAGCTGTTTTTT. Translating it yields CASSIGTSGVYGELFF. Full variable domain (missing parts from reference TRBV19 and TRBJ2-2): DGGITQSPKYLFRKEGQNVTLSCEQNLNHDAMYWYRQDPGQGLRLIYYSQIVNDFQKGDIAEGYSVSREKKESFPLTVTSAQKNPTAFYLCASSIGTSGVYGELFFGEGSRLTVL.

The table lists this clonotype with many counts. The chain is built from TRBV6-5 and TRBJ2-5; D perhaps matches TRBD1 (8 bases). The CDR3 is made up of 15 amino acids. The V gene lost 6 bases and the J gene lost 2 bases, with 16 bases spanning the gap. Germline V CDR1 and CDR2: MNHEY, SVGAGI. CDR3 bases: TGTGCCAGCAGCCTTGGACAGGGAGGGCAAGAGACCCAGTACTTC. Protein sequence: CASSLGQGGQETQYF.

This clonotype appeared many times. The gene calls are TRBV24-1 and TRBJ2-3; D possibly corresponds to TRBD2 (7 bases). Germline V CDR1 and CDR2: KGHDR, SFDVKD. The CDR3 has 15 amino acids. V lost 7 bases, J lost 4 bases, and 17 bases lay in between. The chain's CDR3 is CATSGGGGRADTQYF. The CDR3 nucleotides are TGTGCCACCAGCGGAGGGGGGGGCCGCGCAGATACGCAGTATTTT.

In this sample, this clonotype turned up many times. The chain joins TRBV28 to TRBJ1-1; D unclear. This CDR3 region has 12 residues. From germline, CDR1 is MDHEN and CDR2 SYDVKM. V dropped 3 bases and J dropped 3 bases, with 5 bases sitting between them. The CDR3 is CASSLKYTEAFF. CDR3 sequence (DNA): TGTGCCAGCAGTTTGAAGTACACTGAAGCTTTCTTT. The full variable domain, its missing parts supplied by reference TRBV28 and TRBJ1-1, is DVKVTQSSRYLVKRTGEKVFLECVQDMDHENMFWYRQDPGLGLRLIYFSYDVKMKEKGDIPEGYSVSREKKERFSLILESASTNQTSMYLCASSLKYTEAFFGQGTRLTVV.

The genes are TRBV19 and TRBJ2-7; TRBD1 matches at 7 bases. Germline-derived CDR1 and CDR2 are LNHDA and SQIVND (reference sequence). The V gene end was trimmed by 6 bases and the J gene end by 7 bases; junction bases not matched to a gene: 12. The CDR3 spans 14 residues. As DNA, the CDR3 is TGTGCCAGTAGCCCGGGACAGAGCGTAGGGGAGCAGTACTTC. Translating it yields CASSPGQSVGEQYF. Variable domain in full (rest from reference TRBV19 and TRBJ2-7): DGGITQSPKYLFRKEGQNVTLSCEQNLNHDAMYWYRQDPGQGLRLIYYSQIVNDFQKGDIAEGYSVSREKKESFPLTVTSAQKNPTAFYLCASSPGQSVGEQYFGPGTRLTVT.

Ten or more counts support this clonotype. The V call is TRBV5-6, the J call TRBJ2-3; possible D gene TRBD1, 6 bases. The CDR3 is 14 amino acids. The V gene's germline CDR1 is SGHDT and CDR2 YYEEEE. The germline V and J ends were trimmed by 4 bases and 7 bases, with 16 bases remaining between them. The CDR3, as DNA: TGTGCCAGCAGCCCTTCTCACAGGGTTTATACGCAGTATTTT. This sequence encodes CASSPSHRVYTQYF.

The chain links TRBV7-9 to TRBJ2-7; D tentatively reads TRBD1 or TRBD2 (5 bases each). V was trimmed by 3 bases and J by 3 bases, leaving 9 bases between them. Per the germline V gene, CDR1 is SEHNR and CDR2 is FQNEAQ (reference sequence). The CDR3 contains 13 residues. DNA for the CDR3: TGTGCCAGCAGCTTGAAGAGGGGCTACGAGCAGTACGTC. Amino acid sequence: CASSLKRGYEQYV.